What follows is one T cell receptor (beta chain) and its context. This CDR3 spans 13 amino acids. V was shortened by 5 bases and J by 8 bases, with 13 bases between the two germline ends. Germline-derived CDR1 and CDR2 are LGHDT and YNNKEL (reference sequence). These data come from a study of blood T cell repertoires in COVID-19. This table comes from immunoSEQ multiplex PCR, and its TCRdb copy is limited to in-frame clones, with some not included. Among about 170,000 clones listed, approximately 85% were seen once. The gene calls are TRBV3-1 (or the pseudogene TRBV3-2) and TRBJ2-1, with TRBD1 as a possible D gene (5 bases). The specimen sequenced was peripheral blood. The receptor was derived from a man in his 60s who had recovered from COVID-19. The CDR3 loop is CASSFWQGDEQFF. CDR3 in DNA: TGTGCCAGCAGCTTTTGGCAGGGTGATGAGCAGTTCTTC.